This TCR beta chain stems from a study of blood T cells in healthy people across ages. Caucasian, healthy and from Russia, the donors were aged between about 6 and 90. Every sample yielded at least 6 million isolated PBMCs. This clonotype was picked up many times. The antigen remains undetermined. One end of the junction is discordant with germline, which a read error may explain. Primed by a sample-barcoded 5' primer and a J-beta primer mix, a second PCR proceeded for about 6 to 12 cycles. Every cDNA molecule carried a tag from a template-switch adaptor bearing 12 random nucleotides. A single record per CDR3 protein comes from TCRdb applying MiXCR to the 5' RACE reads. The sample holds 650,000 to 1,000,000 distinct CDR3 sequences, around 36% seen once. In germline, CDR1 is SSHAT, CDR2 FNYEAQ (reference sequence). The CDR3 extends over 15 amino acids. Study observations and caveats: Considered underestimates were the diversity estimates obtained from one million T cells.

The chain is built from TRBV7-7 and TRBJ2-3, with 7 bases that match TRBD1. This receptor was taken from a man aged 18-30 years in good health. The sequencing sample was made of blood. The CDR3, as DNA: TGTGCTAGCAGCTTAGGGACAGAGCACACAGATACGCAGTATTTT. As protein: CASSLGTEHTDTQYF. The full variable domain, with the rest looked up from reference TRBV7-7 and TRBJ2-3, is GAGVSQSPRYKVTKRGQDVTLRCDPISSHATLYWYQQALGQGPEFLTYFNYEAQPDKSGLPSDRFSAERPEGSISTLTIQRTEQRDSAMYRCASSLGTEHTDTQYFGPGTRLTVL.